Following are 20 T cell receptor beta chains from one sample sequenced in a study of blood T cell repertoires in COVID-19. Sequencing used immunoSEQ multiplex PCR; TCRdb keeps in-frame clones, though not all of them. The profile shows roughly 130,000 clones, about 76% of them singletons. Material: peripheral blood. Source of these receptors: a woman aged 70-85 years with COVID-19, enrolled during active disease.

This clone came up a few times. V gene TRBV6-5 combines with J gene TRBJ2-5; D gene unclear. Trimming left V 2 bases short and J 2 bases short, with 9 bases between. Germline assignment: CDR1 MNHEY and CDR2 SVGAGI. The CDR3 covers 14 residues. The CDR3 sequence: CASSYGQAQETQYF. The CDR3 DNA reads TGTGCCAGCAGTTACGGTCAAGCTCAAGAGACCCAGTACTTC.

The chain employs TRBV29-1 and TRBJ1-6; D gene ambiguous. The CDR3 has 13 residues. Germline CDR1 SQVTM, CDR2 ANQGSEA. CDR3 amino acids: CTALIGPNSPLHF. The CDR3 bases are TGCACAGCGTTGATAGGTCCGAATTCACCCCTCCACTTT. Using reference TRBV29-1 and TRBJ1-6 for the parts outside the CDR3, the full variable domain is SAVISQKPSRDICQRGTSLTIQCQVDSQVTMMFWYRQQPGQSLTLIATANQGSEATYESGFVIDKFPISRPNLTFSTLTVSNMSPEDSSIYLCTALIGPNSPLHFGNGTRLTVT.

This clone was seen a single time. The chain has TRBV14 and TRBJ1-2; D gene unclear. Germline V gene data show CDR1 as SGHDN and CDR2 as FVKESK. V lost 1 base to trimming and J lost 2 bases, with 14 bases between them. The CDR3 length is 16 residues. The CDR3 sequence: CASSQGVRRRNYGYTF. The CDR3 DNA reads TGTGCCAGCAGCCAAGGAGTTCGGCGGCGGAACTATGGCTACACCTTC.

This rearrangement joins TRBV9 to TRBJ2-3; TRBD1 might be the D (6 bases). There are 16 residues in the CDR3. V lost 0 bases, J lost 1 base, and 12 bases lay in between. Germline-derived CDR1 and CDR2 are SGDLS and YYNGEE. CDR3 in DNA: TGTGCCAGCAGCGTAGCTATGGCAGGGGGCACAGATACGCAGTATTTT. Amino acid sequence: CASSVAMAGGTDTQYF.

This chain uses TRBV11-2 with TRBJ2-5; D uncertain. The CDR3 contains 12 residues. Trimming shortened V by 1 base and J by 5 bases, and 5 bases separated the two germline ends. Germline loops: CDR1 SGHAT, CDR2 FQNNGV. The CDR3, as DNA: TGTGCCAGCAGCTTAGTCGTCGAGACCCAGTACTTC. Translating gives CASSLVVETQYF.

DNA of the CDR3: TGTGCCAGCAGTGCCGGGGGGACCAACACCGGGGAGCTGTTTTTT. This encodes CASSAGGTNTGELFF. The chain is built from TRBV9 and TRBJ2-2; 7 bases are shared with TRBD2. Trimming at V came to 5 bases and at J to 2 bases, leaving 6 bases not matched to a gene. Germline V gives CDR1 SGDLS, CDR2 YYNGEE. The CDR3 has 15 amino acids. Full variable domain (rest looked up from reference TRBV9 and TRBJ2-2): DSGVTQTPKHLITATGQRVTLRCSPRSGDLSVYWYQQSLDQGLQFLIQYYNGEERAKGNILERFSAQQFPDLHSELNLSSLELGDSALYFCASSAGGTNTGELFFGEGSRLTVL.

This sequence joins TRBV10-2 and TRBJ1-1; a possible D gene is TRBD1 (6 bases). Trimming stripped 9 bases from V and 4 bases from J, with 18 bases between. The CDR3 extends over 14 amino acids. Germline loops: CDR1 WSHSY, CDR2 SAAADI. The CDR3 reads CASGGGGFTTEAFF. For the CDR3, the DNA is TGCGCCAGTGGGGGCGGGGGCTTTACCACTGAAGCTTTCTTT.

The chain recombines TRBV9 with TRBJ2-5, with 12 nucleotides matching TRBD2. Germline V gene sequence: CDR1 SGDLS, CDR2 YYNGEE. The trim removed 4 bases at V and 5 bases at J, leaving 6 bases unmatched. The CDR3 length is 15 residues. The CDR3 bases are TGTGCCAGCAGCTCTAGCGGGGGGGCCTGGGAGACCCAGTACTTC. Translation gives CASSSSGGAWETQYF. Supplemented by reference TRBV9 and TRBJ2-5, the full variable domain reads DSGVTQTPKHLITATGQRVTLRCSPRSGDLSVYWYQQSLDQGLQFLIQYYNGEERAKGNILERFSAQQFPDLHSELNLSSLELGDSALYFCASSSSGGAWETQYFGPGTRLLVL.

The chain employs TRBV4-1 and TRBJ1-3; maybe TRBD1 (6 bases). Per the germline V gene, CDR1 is MGHRA and CDR2 is YSYEKL. V gave up 4 bases and J gave up 0 bases, with 10 bases separating them. The CDR3 consists of 15 residues. The CDR3 loop reads CASSRQDLSGNTIYF. The CDR3 nucleotides are TGCGCCAGCAGCCGACAGGATCTCTCTGGAAACACCATATATTTT.

The chain combines TRBV5-1 with TRBJ1-1, with D uncertain. The V and J ends lost 0 bases and 7 bases respectively, with 10 bases between them. CDR1 is SGHRS and CDR2 is YFSETQ in the germline V gene. This CDR3 has 13 residues. The CDR3 DNA follows: TGCGCCAGCAGCTTGGTTTCAGGTAATGAAGCTTTCTTT. Translating it yields CASSLVSGNEAFF.

CDR3 coding DNA: TGTGCCAGCACCCTAGGGGCTCTAGCGGGGGGCCTCTACGAGCAGTACTTC. Translation gives CASTLGALAGGLYEQYF. V and J are TRBV7-9 and TRBJ2-7, with 11 bases fitting TRBD2. V lost 7 bases and J lost 3; bases outside the gene matches: 14. This CDR3 has 17 amino acids. The germline V gene has CDR1 SEHNR and CDR2 FQNEAQ (reference sequence).

CDR3 protein: CASSPRVTGYTF. The CDR3 DNA is TGTGCCAGCAGCCCTCGGGTAACAGGCTACACCTTC. The chain uses TRBV7-9 and TRBJ1-2; D is undetermined. Per the germline V gene, CDR1 is SEHNR and CDR2 is FQNEAQ (reference sequence). V lost 5 bases and J 8 bases, leaving 12 bases between the germline ends. CDR3 size: 12 residues. The variable domain in full, with the rest retrieved from reference TRBV7-9 and TRBJ1-2, is DTGVSQNPRHKITKRGQNVTFRCDPISEHNRLYWYRQTLGQGPEFLTYFQNEAQLEKSRLLSDRFSAERPKGSFSTLEIQRTEQGDSAMYLCASSPRVTGYTFGSGTRLTVV.

The chain uses TRBV3-1 (or the pseudogene TRBV3-2) and TRBJ2-7, with D possibly being TRBD2 (6 bases). Germline CDR1 and CDR2: LGHDT and YNNKEL (reference sequence). The CDR3 spans 15 residues. V shed 3 bases and J shed 1 base, with 13 bases lying between them. CDR3 nucleotides: TGTGCCAGCAGCCAGTTACAGGCGGGATCCTACGAGCAGTACTTC. Translated: CASSQLQAGSYEQYF.

J is TRBJ1-2 and V is TRBV24-1, with D maybe TRBD1 (5 bases). The CDR3 covers 14 residues. CDR1 KGHDR and CDR2 SFDVKD come from the germline V gene. V lost 4 bases and J lost 4, with 12 bases in between. Here the CDR3 reads CATSDPRQSYGYTF. The CDR3 coding sequence is TGTGCCACCAGTGACCCTAGACAGAGCTATGGCTACACCTTC.

This chain connects TRBV28 to TRBJ1-3, with D possibly TRBD1 on 5 matching bases. The germline V gene encodes CDR1 MDHEN and CDR2 SYDVKM. Deletions cut 4 bases from V and 1 base from J, with 11 bases between. The CDR3 has 15 amino acids. The CDR3 bases are TGTGCCAGCAGTTCGCCGCAGGGTTCTGGAAACACCATATATTTT. This gives the protein CASSSPQGSGNTIYF.

This clone came up a few times. This chain joins TRBV11-2 and TRBJ1-3; 7 nucleotides line up with TRBD1. The CDR3 spans 15 residues. Unmatched junction bases numbered 7, after V lost 4 bases and J lost 4 bases. The V gene's germline CDR1 is SGHAT and CDR2 FQNNGV. In nucleotides, the CDR3 is TGTGCCAGCAGCTCGAGACAGGGTTCCGGAAACACCATATATTTT. Its translation: CASSSRQGSGNTIYF. The full variable domain, in which reference TRBV11-2 and TRBJ1-3 provide the parts outside the CDR3, is EAGVAQSPRYKIIEKRQSVAFWCNPISGHATLYWYQQILGQGPKLLIQFQNNGVVDDSQLPKDRFSAERLKGVDSTLKIQPAKLEDSAVYLCASSSRQGSGNTIYFGEGSWLTVV.

This clone was detected once. This chain uses TRBV7-9 with TRBJ2-6, with 9 positions matching TRBD1. The J segment lost 7 bases and the V segment lost 5 bases, leaving 12 bases of the junction unmatched. CDR1 and CDR2 (germline): SEHNR, FQNEAQ (reference sequence). The CDR3 extends over 17 amino acids. The CDR3 nucleotides read TGTGCCAGCAGCGCCTCCCTGGGGGACAGGGAAGCCAACGTCCTGACTTTC. It is translated as CASSASLGDREANVLTF.

This chain joins TRBV5-8 and TRBJ1-2; TRBD1 matches at 9 bases. With 2 bases clipped from V and 4 bases from J, the junction kept 3 bases outside the gene matches. Germline CDR1 SGHTS, CDR2 YDEGEE. This CDR3 is built from 14 residues. The CDR3 DNA reads as TGTGCCAGCAGCTTCCGGGACAGGGCCTATGGCTACACCTTC. This translates into CASSFRDRAYGYTF.

This clone was found a few times. V is TRBV5-1 and J is TRBJ1-5, with TRBD1 matching 7 bases. The CDR3 has 15 amino acids. V lost 8 bases and J lost 3; bases outside the gene matches: 11. Germline assignment: CDR1 SGHRS and CDR2 YFSETQ. CDR3 coding DNA: TGCGCCAGTCGACAGGGATCCCTTGACAATCAGCCCCAGCATTTT. Translated: CASRQGSLDNQPQHF.

The V gene is TRBV11-2, the J gene TRBJ2-1, with 8 bases identical to TRBD1. With V trimmed by 1 base and J by 5 bases, 7 bases remained unmatched. Germline lookup yields CDR1 SGHAT and CDR2 FQNNGV. This CDR3 has 16 amino acids. CDR3 in amino acids: CASSLGSRGPDNEQFF. CDR3 DNA sequence: TGTGCCAGCAGCTTAGGCTCCAGGGGGCCAGACAATGAGCAGTTCTTC.